The T cell receptor (beta chain) described here comes from a study of T-cell reconstitution after alpha-beta-depleted transplantation in children. Regarding the study as a whole: Once a year had passed after transplant, T-cell counts and diversity came mostly from newly produced T cells.

The CDR3 sequence is 11 residues long. The V gene lost 7 bases and the J gene lost 3 bases, with 6 bases spanning the gap. Germline V lookup: CDR1 MDHEN, CDR2 SYDVKM. Unique molecular identifiers featured in how the TCRbeta library was prepared. TCRdb recomputed calls from the PCR reads with MiXCR, one row per CDR3 protein. The repertoire consists of around 200,000 distinct CDR3 sequences, with about a tenth occurring once and the leading ten covering roughly 27%. This clonotype showed up many times. The target antigen is unknown. V and J are TRBV28 and TRBJ1-2; D is perhaps TRBD1 (6 bases). This TCR derives from a child younger than two with acute myeloid leukemia, due to receive a stem cell transplant. This specimen consisted of PBMCs, obtained before TCRalphabeta/CD19-depleted stem cell transplant. CDR3 coding DNA: TGTGCCAGCAACAGGGACTATGGCTACACCTTC. It yields the protein CASNRDYGYTF.